This TCR beta chain originates from a study of control samples from healthy donors and cancer patients. TCRdb's table, derived via immunoSEQ multiplex PCR, lists solely in-frame clones and lacks some. The data show around 130,000 clones, with 70% to 90% seen just once and roughly 3.1% held by the top ten. V lost 2 bases, J lost 0 bases, and 14 bases lay in between. The CDR3 has 17 residues. CDR1 and CDR2 from the germline V gene are MNHEY and SMNVEV (reference sequence). This clone was picked up a small number of times. The source is a man between 45 and 60 years old in good health. The V call is TRBV27, the J call TRBJ1-5, with D unresolved. The sequencing sample was made of blood. The CDR3 DNA reads as TGTGCCAGCAGTTTACGCAAGGATCGGGTTAGCAATCAGCCCCAGCATTTT. This codes for CASSLRKDRVSNQPQHF.